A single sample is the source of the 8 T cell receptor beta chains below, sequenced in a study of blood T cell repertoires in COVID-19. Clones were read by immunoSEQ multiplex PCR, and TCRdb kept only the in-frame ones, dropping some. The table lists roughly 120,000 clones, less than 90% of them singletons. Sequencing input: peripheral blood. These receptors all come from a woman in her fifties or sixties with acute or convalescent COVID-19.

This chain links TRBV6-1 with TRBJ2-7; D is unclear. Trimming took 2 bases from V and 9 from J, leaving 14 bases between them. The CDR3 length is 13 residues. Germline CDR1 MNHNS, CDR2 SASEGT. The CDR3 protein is CASSEFGQLVQYF. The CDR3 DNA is TGTGCCAGCAGTGAATTTGGTCAGCTAGTGCAGTACTTC.

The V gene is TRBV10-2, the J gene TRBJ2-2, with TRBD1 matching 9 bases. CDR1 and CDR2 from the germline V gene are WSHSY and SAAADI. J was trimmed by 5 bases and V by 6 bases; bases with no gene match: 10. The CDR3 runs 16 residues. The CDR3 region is CASRPADRGGTGELFF. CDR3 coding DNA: TGCGCCAGCAGACCCGCGGACAGGGGAGGGACCGGGGAGCTGTTTTTT.

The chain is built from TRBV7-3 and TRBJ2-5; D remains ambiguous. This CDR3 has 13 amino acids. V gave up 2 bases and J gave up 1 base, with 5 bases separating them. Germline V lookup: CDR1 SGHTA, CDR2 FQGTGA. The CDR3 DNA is TGTGCCAGCAGCTTAGTAGTCCAAGAGACCCAGTACTTC. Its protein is CASSLVVQETQYF.

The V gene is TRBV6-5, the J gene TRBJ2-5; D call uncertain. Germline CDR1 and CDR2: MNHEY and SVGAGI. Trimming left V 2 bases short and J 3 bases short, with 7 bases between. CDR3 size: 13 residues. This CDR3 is CASSYGHKETQYF. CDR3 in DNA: TGTGCCAGCAGTTACGGGCATAAAGAGACCCAGTACTTC.

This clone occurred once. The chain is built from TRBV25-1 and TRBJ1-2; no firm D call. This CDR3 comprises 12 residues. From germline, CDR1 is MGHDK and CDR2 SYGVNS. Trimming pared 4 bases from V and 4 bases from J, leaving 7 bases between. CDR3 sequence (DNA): TGTGCCAGCAGTGCGGGGTCCTATGGCTACACCTTC. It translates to CASSAGSYGYTF.

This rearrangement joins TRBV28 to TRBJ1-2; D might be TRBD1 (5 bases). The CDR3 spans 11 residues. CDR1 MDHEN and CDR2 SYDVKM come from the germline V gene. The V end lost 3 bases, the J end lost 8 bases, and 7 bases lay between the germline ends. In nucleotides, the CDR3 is TGTGCCAGCAGTTTGGCAGGGGGCTACACCTTC. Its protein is CASSLAGGYTF.

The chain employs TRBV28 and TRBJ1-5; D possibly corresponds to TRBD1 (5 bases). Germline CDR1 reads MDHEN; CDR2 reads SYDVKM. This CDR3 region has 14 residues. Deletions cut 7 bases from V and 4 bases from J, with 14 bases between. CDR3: CASTLGLLNQPQHF. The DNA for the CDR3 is TGTGCCAGCACCCTGGGACTTCTTAATCAGCCCCAGCATTTT.

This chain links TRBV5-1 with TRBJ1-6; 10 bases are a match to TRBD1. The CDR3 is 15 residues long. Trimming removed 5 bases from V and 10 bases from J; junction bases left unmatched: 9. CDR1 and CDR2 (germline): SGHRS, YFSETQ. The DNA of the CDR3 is TGCGCCAGCAGTCTTGGACAGGGGGTTGAATCACCCCTCCACTTT. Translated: CASSLGQGVESPLHF.